The 32 T cell receptor beta chains presented below share a single source sample, sequenced in a study of post-analysis software for immune sequencing data. Findings and limits, study-wide: A handful of TRBV segments were more frequent in patients than controls; TRBV5-6, TRBV5-1 and TRBV20-1 belonged to this group.

Unique molecular identifiers featured in each of the TCR beta cDNA libraries. TCRdb recomputed calls from the PCR reads with MiXCR, one row per CDR3 protein. The sample holds a few hundred thousand distinct CDR3 sequences; about a third are singletons and the top ten take roughly 6%. The antigens of these receptors remain unknown. Source material: blood. The receptors come from a girl aged 2-17 years with multiple sclerosis.

This clonotype was detected a few times. The rearrangement joins TRBV10-3 to TRBJ2-1, with 8 bases lining up with TRBD2. CDR1 and CDR2 from the germline V gene are ENHRY and SYGVKD. The CDR3 sequence is 17 residues long. Trimming removed 2 bases from V and 5 bases from J; junction bases left unmatched: 11. Here the CDR3 DNA reads TGTGCCATCAGTGAGATCGAGCGGGGGATCCTCAACAATGAGCAGTTCTTC. Encoded protein: CAISEIERGILNNEQFF.

This chain connects TRBV6-5 to TRBJ2-1, with TRBD2 matching over 8 bases. The CDR3 spans 16 residues. Germline trimming cut 4 bases from V and 5 bases from J; bases unmatched to any gene: 10. CDR1 is MNHEY, CDR2 SVGAGI, per germline. The CDR3 DNA reads as TGTGCCAGCAGTTCCCTCTCGGGGGGGATAAACAATGAGCAGTTCTTC. Residues: CASSSLSGGINNEQFF.

The genes are TRBV3-1 and TRBJ2-7; 9 bases agree with TRBD2. The V gene end was trimmed by 1 base and the J gene end by 3 bases; junction bases not matched to a gene: 7. The germline V gene encodes CDR1 LGHDT and CDR2 YNNKEL (reference sequence). This CDR3 has 16 residues. DNA of the CDR3: TGTGCCAGCAGCCAAGTTGCGCGGGGGGGAGTCTACGAGCAGTACTTC. This gives the protein CASSQVARGGVYEQYF.

The CDR3 DNA reads TGCGCCAGCAGCCAAGGGGACAGTGTCTCCTACGAGCAGTACTTC. Translation gives CASSQGDSVSYEQYF. This sequence joins TRBV4-1 and TRBJ2-7, with 7 bases matching TRBD1. This CDR3 has 15 amino acids. V was pared by 1 base and J by 0 bases, with 3 bases of the junction left unmatched. Germline V gene data show CDR1 as MGHRA and CDR2 as YSYEKL.

The V and J genes are TRBV15 and TRBJ2-1, with D tentatively TRBD1 (5 bases). CDR3 length: 16 residues. V lost 0 bases and J 7 bases, leaving 16 bases between the germline ends. Germline V gene lookup returns CDR1 LNHNV and CDR2 YYDKDF (reference sequence). The CDR3 reads CATSRDLVGALNEQFF. The CDR3 DNA reads as TGTGCCACCAGCAGAGATTTGGTAGGGGCCCTTAATGAGCAGTTCTTC.

The genes are TRBV20-1 and TRBJ1-2; D gene uncertain. Trimming removed 8 bases from V and 4 bases from J, with 14 bases in between. Germline values: CDR1 DFQATT, CDR2 SNEGSKA (reference sequence). The CDR3 length is 12 residues. The CDR3 protein is CSPESAFYGYTF. The DNA for the CDR3 is TGCAGTCCAGAGTCCGCATTCTATGGCTACACCTTC.

This clonotype was counted a few times. The chain employs TRBV6-2 or TRBV6-3 and TRBJ2-1; D remains ambiguous. Germline V lookup: CDR1 MNHEY, CDR2 SVGEGT. V was clipped by 5 bases and J by 2 bases, with 10 bases between them. The CDR3 sequence is 14 residues long. The CDR3 coding sequence is TGTGCCAGCAGTAGCGCCTCGCCCTACAATGAGCAGTTCTTC. Its translation: CASSSASPYNEQFF.

This chain joins TRBV27 and TRBJ1-5; D not certain. This CDR3 is 15 amino acids long. Trimming took 6 bases from V and 4 from J, leaving 16 bases between them. The V gene's germline CDR1 is MNHEY and CDR2 SMNVEV (reference sequence). The CDR3 here is CASSRFSSPNQPQHF. The CDR3 bases are TGTGCCAGCAGCCGCTTTTCGTCCCCTAATCAGCCCCAGCATTTT.

This rearrangement joins TRBV5-1 to TRBJ2-7; D remains unclear. The germline V and J ends were trimmed by 4 bases and 3 bases, with 14 bases remaining between them. Germline V gene lookup returns CDR1 SGHRS and CDR2 YFSETQ. The CDR3 has 14 amino acids. CDR3 nucleotide sequence: TGCGCCAGCAGCCGCGACACCTGGGGCTACGAGCAGTACTTC. Amino acids: CASSRDTWGYEQYF.

J is TRBJ2-7 and V is TRBV3-1, with D possibly TRBD2 on 6 matching bases. The assigned J gene may be wrong: the sequence end matches TRBJ2-4 better. CDR1 and CDR2 from the germline V gene are LGHDT and YNNKEL (reference sequence). This CDR3 region has 14 residues. The CDR3 loop is CASSRRERVNIQYF. The DNA of the CDR3 is TGTGCCAGCAGCCGCCGGGAGCGAGTCAACATTCAGTACTTC.

V usage is TRBV20-1 and J usage is TRBJ2-7; D may match TRBD1 or TRBD2 (5 bases each). V gave up 6 bases and J gave up 10 bases, with 22 bases separating them. This CDR3 comprises 13 residues. Germline V gene lookup returns CDR1 DFQATT and CDR2 SNEGSKA (reference sequence). The chain's CDR3 is CSAVGRDQEAQYF. The CDR3 region has the DNA TGCAGTGCGGTGGGACGGGACCAAGAGGCCCAGTACTTC.

The rearrangement links TRBV5-1 to TRBJ2-1, with D hard to call. This CDR3 has 15 residues. Germline CDR1 reads SGHRS; CDR2 reads YFSETQ. Trimming stripped 0 bases from V and 8 bases from J, with 15 bases between. Here the CDR3 reads CASSLGGRWSDEQFF. The CDR3 DNA is TGCGCCAGCAGCTTGGGAGGCCGGTGGTCAGATGAGCAGTTCTTC. The full variable domain, in which reference TRBV5-1 and TRBJ2-1 provide the parts outside the CDR3, is KAGVTQTPRYLIKTRGQQVTLSCSPISGHRSVSWYQQTPGQGLQFLFEYFSETQRNKGNFPGRFSGRQFSNSRSEMNVSTLELGDSALYLCASSLGGRWSDEQFFGPGTRLTVL.

The chain uses TRBV3-1 and TRBJ1-2; no reliable D call. Germline assignment: CDR1 LGHDT and CDR2 YNNKEL (reference sequence). Trimming removed 2 bases at V and 8 bases at J, with 12 bases between. There are 13 residues in the CDR3. DNA of the CDR3: TGTGCCAGCAGCCAATTCGTCTATGAGGGCTACACCTTC. Amino acid sequence: CASSQFVYEGYTF.

This clonotype has just a few counts. The CDR3 sequence is CASSWRVNYGYTF. DNA of the CDR3: TGTGCCAGCAGTTGGAGGGTGAACTATGGCTACACCTTC. The J gene is TRBJ1-2, the V gene TRBV12-3 or TRBV12-4; D uncertain. This CDR3 contains 13 residues. V was shortened by 4 bases and J by 2 bases, with 8 bases between the two germline ends.

This sequence joins TRBV12-5 and TRBJ1-2; D not resolved. The CDR3 length is 12 residues. V was cut by 5 bases and J by 0 bases, with 4 bases left in between. Germline CDR1 is LGHNT and CDR2 is FRNRAP. The CDR3 DNA reads TGTGCTAGTGGTCAGTCTAACTATGGCTACACCTTC. It specifies CASGQSNYGYTF.

V is TRBV29-1 and J is TRBJ1-4, with TRBD1 identical over 8 bases. This CDR3 contains 17 residues. The ends lost 1 base at V and 7 bases at J; junction bases unmatched: 14. Germline CDR1 is SQVTM and CDR2 is ANQGSEA. The CDR3 loop is CSVEGNPMDRASEKLFF. The CDR3 DNA follows: TGCAGCGTTGAAGGCAACCCAATGGACAGGGCCTCTGAAAAACTGTTTTTT.

This clonotype was seen a few times. The chain is built from TRBV3-1 and TRBJ2-3; 7 nucleotides line up with TRBD1. Looked up from germline, CDR1 is LGHDT and CDR2 is YNNKEL (reference sequence). With V trimmed by 6 bases and J by 5 bases, 8 bases remained unmatched. This CDR3 has 14 residues. The CDR3: CASRRTGRGDTQYF. The CDR3 DNA follows: TGTGCCAGCAGACGGACAGGTCGGGGAGATACGCAGTATTTT.

The chain carries TRBV19 and TRBJ1-5, with 10 nucleotides matching TRBD1. CDR1 and CDR2 (germline): LNHDA, SQIVND (reference sequence). With 6 bases clipped from V and 6 bases from J, the junction kept 5 bases outside the gene matches. The CDR3 runs to 14 residues. Here the CDR3 reads CASSRQGASQPQHF. The CDR3 DNA sequence: TGTGCCAGTAGCCGACAGGGGGCTAGTCAGCCCCAGCATTTT.

The V gene is TRBV20-1, the J gene TRBJ1-2; TRBD1 is a possible D gene (5 bases). Looked up from germline, CDR1 is DFQATT and CDR2 is SNEGSKA (reference sequence). This CDR3 is 13 amino acids long. V shed 6 bases and J shed 2 bases, with 13 bases lying between them. The CDR3 reads CSAGGGSNYGYTF. The CDR3 DNA sequence: TGCAGTGCCGGCGGGGGATCCAACTATGGCTACACCTTC.

Turning to this clonotype: The junction does not match germline at one end; this may be a read error. The DNA for the CDR3 is TGTGCCAGCGGAAGACGGGGGGGATCCTACGAGCAGTACTTT. Amino acid sequence: CASGRRGGSYEQYF. The V and J genes are TRBV6-5 and TRBJ2-7; 8 nucleotides agree with TRBD2. CDR1 is MNHEY and CDR2 is SVGAGI in the germline V gene. The CDR3 runs 14 residues.

A few counts support this clonotype. The V and J genes are TRBV6-4 and TRBJ2-5; 11 bases are a match to TRBD2. J was trimmed by 2 bases and V by 4 bases; bases with no gene match: 6. This CDR3 is built from 16 residues. CDR1 is MRHNA, CDR2 SNTAGT, per germline. In DNA form, the CDR3 reads TGTGCCAGCAGTGGGGGACTAGCGGTCCCACAAGAGACCCAGTACTTC. It specifies CASSGGLAVPQETQYF.

This clonotype has only one observation. This chain links TRBV5-1 with TRBJ1-1; a possible D gene is TRBD1 (5 bases). The V end was cut by 4 bases, the J end by 5 bases, with 15 bases between. The CDR3 has 14 amino acids. Germline CDR1 reads SGHRS; CDR2 reads YFSETQ. In DNA, the CDR3 is TGCGCCAGCAGCCGACAGAACGAGGGGACTGAAGCTTTCTTT. Translating gives CASSRQNEGTEAFF.

The CDR3 loop reads CASSVDSKNIQYF. In nucleotides, the CDR3 is TGTGCCAGCAGTGTCGACTCCAAAAACATTCAGTACTTC. The rearrangement uses TRBV2 and TRBJ2-4, with D uncertain. Germline lookup yields CDR1 SNHLY and CDR2 FYNNEI. V was shortened by 4 bases and J by 2 bases, with 6 bases between the two germline ends. CDR3 length: 13 amino acids.

This clonotype was counted ten times or more. Written as DNA, the CDR3 is TGTGCCAGCAGTTACTCACCCACTAGCGGGGTGTACAATGAGCAGTTCTTC. Translating it yields CASSYSPTSGVYNEQFF. This chain uses TRBV6-2 or TRBV6-3 with TRBJ2-1; TRBD2 matches at 10 bases. Germline values: CDR1 MNHEY, CDR2 SVGEGT. The CDR3 is 17 residues long. The trim removed 0 bases at V and 4 bases at J, leaving 6 bases unmatched.

The genes are TRBV9 and TRBJ2-1; D gene ambiguous. The CDR3 contains 16 residues. V dropped 0 bases and J dropped 6 bases, with 16 bases sitting between them. CDR1 and CDR2 (germline): SGDLS, YYNGEE. The CDR3 DNA reads as TGTGCCAGCAGCGTAGCCCCGGGCGCTATCGGCAATGAGCAGTTCTTC. Amino acids: CASSVAPGAIGNEQFF. Full variable domain (missing parts from reference TRBV9 and TRBJ2-1): DSGVTQTPKHLITATGQRVTLRCSPRSGDLSVYWYQQSLDQGLQFLIQYYNGEERAKGNILERFSAQQFPDLHSELNLSSLELGDSALYFCASSVAPGAIGNEQFFGPGTRLTVL.

The chain is built from TRBV5-1 and TRBJ2-3; 10 bases agree with TRBD2. Germline V gene sequence: CDR1 SGHRS, CDR2 YFSETQ. With V trimmed by 6 bases and J by 4 bases, 5 bases remained unmatched. The CDR3 runs 14 residues. The CDR3 here is CASTTTSGSDTQYF. CDR3 DNA sequence: TGCGCCAGCACCACGACTAGCGGGTCAGATACGCAGTATTTT.

J is TRBJ1-1 and V is TRBV6-1; D is uncertain. V was trimmed by 1 base and J by 5 bases, leaving 8 bases between them. Per germline, CDR1 MNHNS and CDR2 SASEGT. The CDR3 loop spans 13 amino acids. The CDR3 loop is CASSEVGWTEAFF. In nucleotides, the CDR3 is TGTGCCAGCAGTGAAGTGGGGTGGACTGAAGCTTTCTTT.

The chain employs TRBV13 and TRBJ1-1, with 7 bases that match TRBD1. This CDR3 comprises 13 residues. Germline-derived CDR1 and CDR2 are PRHDT and FYEKMQ (reference sequence). The CDR3: CVGRNTGAVEAFF. The CDR3 region has the DNA TGTGTCGGCAGGAACACAGGGGCCGTTGAAGCTTTCTTT.

This clonotype has a handful of counts. The rearrangement joins TRBV5-1 to TRBJ2-6; the D is unclear. V shed 0 bases and J shed 3 bases, with 7 bases lying between them. The CDR3 is made up of 15 amino acids. Germline CDR1 SGHRS, CDR2 YFSETQ. The CDR3, as DNA: TGCGCCAGCAGCTTGGGACGCGGTGGGGCCAACGTCCTGACTTTC. It translates to CASSLGRGGANVLTF.

The sample holds a few counts of this clonotype. V is TRBV9 and J is TRBJ2-4; D perhaps matches TRBD1 (6 bases). The end of the DNA fits TRBJ2-7 better, so the J call may be wrong. From germline, CDR1 is SGDLS and CDR2 YYNGEE. The CDR3 contains 16 residues. This chain's CDR3 is CASSANSGTNEYEQYF. The CDR3 region has the DNA TGTGCCAGCAGCGCGAATTCCGGGACAAACGAATACGAGCAGTACTTC.

There are many counts of this clonotype. The genes are TRBV20-1 and TRBJ2-1; D is possibly TRBD1 (6 bases). Germline assignment: CDR1 DFQATT and CDR2 SNEGSKA (reference sequence). This CDR3 contains 17 residues. V dropped 2 bases and J dropped 1 base, with 18 bases sitting between them. The chain's CDR3 is CSARTASGEKSYNEQFF. CDR3 in DNA: TGCAGTGCTAGAACGGCCTCAGGGGAGAAATCCTACAATGAGCAGTTCTTC.

Only a few counts were recorded for this clonotype. The junction and the germline gene differ at one end; a read error may be behind it. V usage is TRBV20-1 and J usage is TRBJ2-5; the match to TRBD2 covers 15 bases. CDR1 is DFQATT and CDR2 is SNEGSKA in the germline V gene (reference sequence). CDR3 length equals 15 residues. In nucleotides, the CDR3 is TGTAGTGCTATCCGGACTAGCGGGGGGGGAGAGACCCAGTACTTC. Its protein is CSAIRTSGGGETQYF.